This T cell receptor (beta chain) was identified during a study of blood T cell repertoires in COVID-19. Study-wide context: From T cells, B-cell-depleted T cells, or PBMCs came the material, which was cDNA or gDNA.

Here immunoSEQ multiplex PCR was the method, and the copy in TCRdb shows in-frame clones only, minus some. The sample lists around 430,000 clones; about 86% were seen once. Germline V gene lookup returns CDR1 MDHEN and CDR2 SYDVKM. The CDR3 has 13 residues. V dropped 6 bases and J dropped 4 bases, with 12 bases sitting between them. The V call is TRBV28, the J call TRBJ1-2; possible D gene TRBD1, 5 bases. The sample comprised PBMCs or T cells enriched from blood (not recorded which). The sequence was collected from a woman aged 50 to 60 who had recovered from COVID-19. CDR3 nucleotides: TGTGCCAGCAGGGGTCAGGGAAGCTATGGCTACACCTTC. It translates to CASRGQGSYGYTF.